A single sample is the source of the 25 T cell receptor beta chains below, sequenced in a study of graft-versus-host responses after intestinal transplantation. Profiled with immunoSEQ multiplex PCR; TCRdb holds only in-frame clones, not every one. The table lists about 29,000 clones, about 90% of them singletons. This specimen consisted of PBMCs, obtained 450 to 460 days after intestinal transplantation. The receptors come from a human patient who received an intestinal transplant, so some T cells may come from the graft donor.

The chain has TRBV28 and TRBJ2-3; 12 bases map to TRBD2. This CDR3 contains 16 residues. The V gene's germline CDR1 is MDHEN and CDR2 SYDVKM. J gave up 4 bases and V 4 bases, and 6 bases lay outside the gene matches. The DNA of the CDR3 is TGTGCCAGCAGTTCAAGACTAGCGGGAGACTCAGATACGCAGTATTTT. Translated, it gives CASSSRLAGDSDTQYF.

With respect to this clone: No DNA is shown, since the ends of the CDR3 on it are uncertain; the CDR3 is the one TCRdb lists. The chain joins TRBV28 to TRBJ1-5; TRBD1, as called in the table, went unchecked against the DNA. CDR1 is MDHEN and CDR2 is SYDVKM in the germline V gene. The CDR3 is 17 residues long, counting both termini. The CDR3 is CVSSLGRWGYGNQPRHF.

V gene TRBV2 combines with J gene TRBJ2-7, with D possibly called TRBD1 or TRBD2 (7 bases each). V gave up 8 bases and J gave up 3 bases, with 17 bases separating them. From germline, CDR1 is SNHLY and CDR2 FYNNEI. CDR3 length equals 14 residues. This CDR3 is CASLPTGRVYEQYF. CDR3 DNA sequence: TGTGCCAGCCTTCCGACAGGGAGGGTCTACGAGCAGTACTTC.

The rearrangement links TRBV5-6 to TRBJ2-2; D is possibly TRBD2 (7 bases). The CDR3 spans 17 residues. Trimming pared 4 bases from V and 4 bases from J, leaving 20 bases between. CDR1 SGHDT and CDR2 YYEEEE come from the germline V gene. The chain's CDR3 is CASSTQGGHLGTGELFF. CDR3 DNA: TGTGCCAGCAGCACACAGGGAGGGCATCTCGGCACCGGGGAGCTGTTTTTT.

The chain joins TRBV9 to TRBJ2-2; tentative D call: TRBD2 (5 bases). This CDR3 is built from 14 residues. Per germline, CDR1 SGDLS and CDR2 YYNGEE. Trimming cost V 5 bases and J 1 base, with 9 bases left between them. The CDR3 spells CASRLGWNTGELFF. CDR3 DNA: TGTGCCAGCAGACTAGGCTGGAACACCGGGGAGCTGTTTTTT.

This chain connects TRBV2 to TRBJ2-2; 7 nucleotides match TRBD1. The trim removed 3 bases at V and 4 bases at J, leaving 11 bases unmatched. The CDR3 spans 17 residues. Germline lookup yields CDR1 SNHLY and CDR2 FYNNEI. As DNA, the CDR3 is TGTGCCAGCAGTGATGGCAGGGGGTCCACACCCACCGGGGAGCTGTTTTTT. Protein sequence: CASSDGRGSTPTGELFF.

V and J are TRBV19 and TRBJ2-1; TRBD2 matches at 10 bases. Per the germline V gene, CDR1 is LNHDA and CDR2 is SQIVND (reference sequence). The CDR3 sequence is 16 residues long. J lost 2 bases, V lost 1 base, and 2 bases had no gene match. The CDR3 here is CASSIAAGGTYNEQFF. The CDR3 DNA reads TGTGCCAGTAGTATAGCAGCGGGAGGGACCTACAATGAGCAGTTCTTC.

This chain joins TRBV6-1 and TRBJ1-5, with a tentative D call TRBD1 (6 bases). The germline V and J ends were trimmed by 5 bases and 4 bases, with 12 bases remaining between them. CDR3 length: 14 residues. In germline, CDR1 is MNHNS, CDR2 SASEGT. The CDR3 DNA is TGTGCCAGCAGTCAACAAGGGGGAAATCAGCCCCAGCATTTT. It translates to CASSQQGGNQPQHF.

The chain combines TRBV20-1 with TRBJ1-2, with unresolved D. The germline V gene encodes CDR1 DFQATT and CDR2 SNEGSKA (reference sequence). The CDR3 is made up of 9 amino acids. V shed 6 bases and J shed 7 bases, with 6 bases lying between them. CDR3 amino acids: CSAASGYTF. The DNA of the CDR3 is TGCAGTGCCGCTAGTGGCTACACCTTC.

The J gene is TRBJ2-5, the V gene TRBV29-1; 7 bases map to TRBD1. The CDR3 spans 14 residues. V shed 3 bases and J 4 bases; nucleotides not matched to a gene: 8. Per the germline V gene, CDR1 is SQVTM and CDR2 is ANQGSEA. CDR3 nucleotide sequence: TGCAGCGTTGATGGGGACAGTACCTCAGAGACCCAGTACTTC. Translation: CSVDGDSTSETQYF.

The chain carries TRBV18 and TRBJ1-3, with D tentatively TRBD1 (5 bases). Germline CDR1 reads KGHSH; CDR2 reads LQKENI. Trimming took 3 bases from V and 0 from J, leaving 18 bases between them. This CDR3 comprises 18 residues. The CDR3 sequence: CASSPNDQGPISGNTIYF. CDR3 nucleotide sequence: TGTGCCAGCTCACCTAACGATCAGGGCCCCATCTCTGGAAACACCATATATTTT.

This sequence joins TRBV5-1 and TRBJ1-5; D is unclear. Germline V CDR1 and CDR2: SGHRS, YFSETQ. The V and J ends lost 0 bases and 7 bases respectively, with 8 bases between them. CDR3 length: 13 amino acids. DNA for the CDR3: TGCGCCAGCAGCTTGGCCGGGAGGCAGCCCCAGCATTTT. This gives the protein CASSLAGRQPQHF. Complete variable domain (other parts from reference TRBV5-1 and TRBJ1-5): KAGVTQTPRYLIKTRGQQVTLSCSPISGHRSVSWYQQTPGQGLQFLFEYFSETQRNKGNFPGRFSGRQFSNSRSEMNVSTLELGDSALYLCASSLAGRQPQHFGDGTRLSIL.

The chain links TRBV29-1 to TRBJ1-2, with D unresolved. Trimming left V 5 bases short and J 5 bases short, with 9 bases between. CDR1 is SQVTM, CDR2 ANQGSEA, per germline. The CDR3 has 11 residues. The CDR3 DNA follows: TGCAGCGTTCCCCAAAAGTATGGCTACACCTTC. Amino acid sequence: CSVPQKYGYTF.

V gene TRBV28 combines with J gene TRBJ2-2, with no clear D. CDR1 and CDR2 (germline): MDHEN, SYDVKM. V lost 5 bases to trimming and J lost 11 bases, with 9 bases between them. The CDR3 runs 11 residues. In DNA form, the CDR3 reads TGTGCCAGCAGTGAGTGGGAAGAGCTGTTTTTT. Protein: CASSEWEELFF.

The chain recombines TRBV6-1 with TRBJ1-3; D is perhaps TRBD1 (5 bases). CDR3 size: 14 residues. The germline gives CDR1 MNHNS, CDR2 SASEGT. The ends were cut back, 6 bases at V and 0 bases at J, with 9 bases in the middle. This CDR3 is CASRDMGSGNTIYF. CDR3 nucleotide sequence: TGTGCCAGCAGGGACATGGGCTCTGGAAACACCATATATTTT.

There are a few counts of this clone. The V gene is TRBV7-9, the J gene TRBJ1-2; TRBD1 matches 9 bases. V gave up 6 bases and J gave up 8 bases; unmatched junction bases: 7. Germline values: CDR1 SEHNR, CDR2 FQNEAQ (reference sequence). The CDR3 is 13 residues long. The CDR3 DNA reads TGTGCCAGCAGACGACAGGGGGTAGGAGGCTACACCTTC. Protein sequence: CASRRQGVGGYTF.

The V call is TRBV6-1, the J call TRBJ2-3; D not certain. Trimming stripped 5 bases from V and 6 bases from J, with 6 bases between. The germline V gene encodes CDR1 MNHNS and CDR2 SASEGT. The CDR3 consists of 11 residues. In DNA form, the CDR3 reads TGTGCCAGCAGTTACGGGGATACGCAGTATTTT. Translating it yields CASSYGDTQYF.

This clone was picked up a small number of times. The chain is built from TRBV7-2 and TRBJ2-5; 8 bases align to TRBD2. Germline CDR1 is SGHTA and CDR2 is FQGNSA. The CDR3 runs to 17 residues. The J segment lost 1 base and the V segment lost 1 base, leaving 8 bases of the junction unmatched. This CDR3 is CASSLGGGGGPQETQYF. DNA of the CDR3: TGTGCCAGCAGCTTAGGGGGGGGCGGGGGGCCCCAAGAGACCCAGTACTTC.

The CDR3 DNA follows: TGTGCCAGCAGTCAGGACAGCTTCAAAAACATTCAGTACTTC. Protein: CASSQDSFKNIQYF. J is TRBJ2-4 and V is TRBV11-3; D perhaps matches TRBD1 (6 bases). V lost 6 bases, J lost 3 bases, and 12 bases lay in between. Germline CDR1 reads SGHNT; CDR2 reads YENEEA. The CDR3 has 14 amino acids.

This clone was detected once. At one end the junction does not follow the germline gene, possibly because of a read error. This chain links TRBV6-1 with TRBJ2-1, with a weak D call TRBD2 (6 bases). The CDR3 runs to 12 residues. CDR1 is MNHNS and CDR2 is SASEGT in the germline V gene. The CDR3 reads CTSSGDSREQFF. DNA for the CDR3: TGTACCAGCAGTGGGGACTCCCGTGAGCAGTTCTTC.

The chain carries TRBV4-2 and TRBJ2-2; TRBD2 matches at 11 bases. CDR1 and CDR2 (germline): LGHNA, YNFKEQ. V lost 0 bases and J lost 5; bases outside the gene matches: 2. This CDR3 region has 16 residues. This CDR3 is CASSQELAGETGELFF. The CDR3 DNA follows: TGTGCCAGCAGCCAAGAACTAGCGGGAGAGACCGGGGAGCTGTTTTTT.

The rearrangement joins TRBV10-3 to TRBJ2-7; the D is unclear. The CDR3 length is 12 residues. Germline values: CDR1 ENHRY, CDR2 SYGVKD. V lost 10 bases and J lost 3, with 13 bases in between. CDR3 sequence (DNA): TGTGCCACCGAAGAGACGGGCTACGAGCAGTACTTC. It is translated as CATEETGYEQYF.

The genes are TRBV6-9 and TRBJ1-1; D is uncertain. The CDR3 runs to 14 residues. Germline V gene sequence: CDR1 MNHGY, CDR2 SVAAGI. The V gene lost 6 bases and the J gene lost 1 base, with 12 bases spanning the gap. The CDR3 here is CASRSWTQNTEAFF. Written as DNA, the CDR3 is TGTGCCAGCAGATCTTGGACGCAGAACACTGAAGCTTTCTTT.

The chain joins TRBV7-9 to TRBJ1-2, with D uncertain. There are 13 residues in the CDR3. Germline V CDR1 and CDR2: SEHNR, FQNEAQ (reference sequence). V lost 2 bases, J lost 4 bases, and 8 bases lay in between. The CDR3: CASSLIGLYGYTF. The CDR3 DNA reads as TGTGCCAGCAGCTTAATTGGGCTCTATGGCTACACCTTC. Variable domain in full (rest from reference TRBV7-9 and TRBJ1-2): DTGVSQNPRHKITKRGQNVTFRCDPISEHNRLYWYRQTLGQGPEFLTYFQNEAQLEKSRLLSDRFSAERPKGSFSTLEIQRTEQGDSAMYLCASSLIGLYGYTFGSGTRLTVV.

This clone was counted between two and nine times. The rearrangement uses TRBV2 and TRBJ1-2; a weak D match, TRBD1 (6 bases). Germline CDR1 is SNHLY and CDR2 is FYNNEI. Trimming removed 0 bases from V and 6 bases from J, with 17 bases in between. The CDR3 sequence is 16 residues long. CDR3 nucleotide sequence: TGTGCCAGCAGTGAAGCAGTGGGGCGACAGGCTCATGGCTACACCTTC. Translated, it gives CASSEAVGRQAHGYTF.